The present entry profiles one T cell receptor beta chain with its context. What it recognizes is unknown. Produced via immunoSEQ multiplex PCR; TCRdb's table is partial and in-frame only. In the table there are over a million clones, over 95% of which are singletons. This sample is drawn from a study of shared clonotypes between healthy human individuals. Study-wide points: Though the depth was large, rarefaction showed that sorted-subset sequencing was incomplete. Clonotypes shared by all four sorted-subset donors had higher generation probabilities than non-shared clonotypes.

Germline CDR1 is GTSNPN and CDR2 is SVGIG (reference sequence). The CDR3 consists of 13 residues. Losses at the gene ends were 0 bases for V and 6 bases for J; bases not matched to a gene: 5. Source material: naive CD4+ T cells sorted from blood. As for subset: CD45RA+ positively selected. V and J are TRBV30 and TRBJ2-7; the match to TRBD2 covers 7 bases. This TCR was sampled from a man aged 25 to 40 in good health. In nucleotides, the CDR3 is TGTGCCTGGAGTGTTGGGGTAGCGGGCGAGCAGTACTTC. Its protein product is CAWSVGVAGEQYF.